This passage covers 32 T cell receptor beta chains from one sample sequenced in a study of OX40 agonist ivuxolimab in advanced cancers. Clones were read by immunoSEQ multiplex PCR, and TCRdb kept only the in-frame ones, dropping some. The profile shows tens of thousands of clones, more than 80% of them singletons. The source was CD4+ or CD8+ T cells sorted from blood, collected in a trial of the OX40 agonist ivuxolimab. The receptors derive from an adult with an advanced solid tumor such as melanoma, head and neck, liver or kidney cancer.

This chain links TRBV30 with TRBJ1-2; tentative D call: TRBD1 (5 bases). Germline lookup yields CDR1 GTSNPN and CDR2 SVGIG (reference sequence). This CDR3 comprises 14 residues. The ends were cut back, 2 bases at V and 2 bases at J, with 12 bases in the middle. The CDR3 region is CAWSIQGVNYGYTF. Written as DNA, the CDR3 is TGTGCCTGGAGTATCCAGGGAGTAAACTATGGCTACACCTTC.

The chain carries TRBV18 and TRBJ2-1, with TRBD2 matching 11 bases. The CDR3 sequence is 15 residues long. J lost 4 bases, V lost 6 bases, and 5 bases had no gene match. Germline assignment: CDR1 KGHSH and CDR2 LQKENI. CDR3 in DNA: TGTGCCAGCTCGGGGGCTAGCGGGAGGTACAATGAGCAGTTCTTC. It specifies CASSGASGRYNEQFF.

The rearrangement joins TRBV6-1 to TRBJ2-7; perhaps TRBD1 as D (7 bases). Looked up from germline, CDR1 is MNHNS and CDR2 is SASEGT. This CDR3 spans 16 amino acids. The V and J ends lost 4 bases and 3 bases respectively, with 19 bases between them. In nucleotides, the CDR3 is TGTGCCAGCAGTGGAGGCCAGGGGGGAGGATACTACGAGCAGTACTTC. Amino acids: CASSGGQGGGYYEQYF.

This clone was observed a few times. V and J are TRBV6-1 and TRBJ2-7, with D possibly called TRBD1 or TRBD2 (5 bases each). The CDR3 has 13 amino acids. Germline CDR1 is MNHNS and CDR2 is SASEGT. V dropped 6 bases and J dropped 4 bases, with 13 bases sitting between them. In DNA form, the CDR3 reads TGTGCCAGCAGAGGGAGCAGGGTGTACGAGCAGTACTTC. As protein: CASRGSRVYEQYF.

This clone occurred once. The V and J genes are TRBV11-3 and TRBJ2-2; D is unclear. This CDR3 has 14 amino acids. From germline, CDR1 is SGHNT and CDR2 YENEEA. Deletions cut 2 bases from V and 7 bases from J, with 11 bases between. For the CDR3, the DNA is TGTGCCAGCAGCTTACGGAGTGGGAACGGGGAGCTGTTTTTT. Protein sequence: CASSLRSGNGELFF.

The chain links TRBV6-6 to TRBJ1-1; D remains unclear. This CDR3 contains 15 residues. CDR1 is MNHNY, CDR2 SVGAGI, per germline (reference sequence). The germline V and J ends were trimmed by 8 bases and 1 base, with 17 bases remaining between them. This CDR3 reads CASCQATGKNTEAFF. The CDR3 region has the DNA TGTGCCAGCTGTCAAGCGACGGGGAAGAACACTGAAGCTTTCTTT.

This chain connects TRBV28 to TRBJ1-5; D call uncertain. Germline lookup yields CDR1 MDHEN and CDR2 SYDVKM. The CDR3 totals 15 residues. V lost 10 bases to trimming and J lost 0 bases, with 16 bases between them. CDR3 DNA: TGTGCCACCCTCTTGGGAGGGTATAGCAATCAGCCCCAGCATTTT. It encodes CATLLGGYSNQPQHF.

The chain combines TRBV29-1 with TRBJ1-1; D is uncertain. V lost 7 bases and J lost 6, with 21 bases in between. This CDR3 comprises 14 residues. In germline, CDR1 is SQVTM, CDR2 ANQGSEA. The CDR3 region has the DNA TGCAGCGCCGGAGAGGGAGGCCCAGGCGCTGAAGCTTTCTTT. Amino acids: CSAGEGGPGAEAFF. Together with reference TRBV29-1 and TRBJ1-1, the CDR3 gives the full variable domain: SAVISQKPSRDICQRGTSLTIQCQVDSQVTMMFWYRQQPGQSLTLIATANQGSEATYESGFVIDKFPISRPNLTFSTLTVSNMSPEDSSIYLCSAGEGGPGAEAFFGQGTRLTVV.

V is TRBV9 and J is TRBJ2-7; 7 nucleotides align to TRBD2. There are 15 residues in the CDR3. V trimming: 3 bases; J trimming: 8 bases; junction bases outside the gene matches: 14. CDR1 and CDR2 from the germline V gene are SGDLS and YYNGEE. CDR3 residues: CASSGGGGPSGQQYF. CDR3 DNA: TGTGCCAGCAGCGGGGGGGGAGGGCCCAGTGGGCAGCAGTACTTC.

The CDR3 region has the DNA TGCAGCGTTGTTTTTTCCGGGGGGCAAGAGACCCAGTACTTC. Translated: CSVVFSGGQETQYF. The chain carries TRBV29-1 and TRBJ2-5; TRBD2 matches at 7 bases. J lost 2 bases, V lost 4 bases, and 7 bases had no gene match. The CDR3 contains 14 residues. Germline V CDR1 and CDR2: SQVTM, ANQGSEA. The complete variable domain, with remaining parts taken from reference TRBV29-1 and TRBJ2-5, reads SAVISQKPSRDICQRGTSLTIQCQVDSQVTMMFWYRQQPGQSLTLIATANQGSEATYESGFVIDKFPISRPNLTFSTLTVSNMSPEDSSIYLCSVVFSGGQETQYFGPGTRLLVL.

V gene TRBV18 combines with J gene TRBJ2-2, with 8 bases matching TRBD1. The CDR3 is 16 amino acids. Germline V CDR1 and CDR2: KGHSH, LQKENI. Losses at the gene ends were 3 bases for V and 3 bases for J; bases not matched to a gene: 6. This chain's CDR3 is CASSPSTGVDTGELFF. The CDR3 bases are TGTGCCAGCTCACCCTCGACAGGGGTTGACACCGGGGAGCTGTTTTTT.

The gene calls are TRBV4-1 and TRBJ1-1; no definite D call. V shed 4 bases and J shed 1 base, with 13 bases lying between them. This CDR3 contains 15 residues. The V gene's germline CDR1 is MGHRA and CDR2 YSYEKL. CDR3 in amino acids: CASSLLTRSNTEAFF. CDR3 coding DNA: TGCGCCAGCAGCCTACTAACCCGATCGAACACTGAAGCTTTCTTT.

This chain links TRBV11-2 with TRBJ1-4, with unresolved D. The CDR3 totals 12 residues. Germline V lookup: CDR1 SGHAT, CDR2 FQNNGV. Deletions cut 3 bases from V and 6 bases from J, with 5 bases between. This CDR3 reads CASSFSYEKLFF. DNA of the CDR3: TGTGCCAGCAGCTTCTCCTATGAAAAACTGTTTTTT.

In its sample, this clone was seen once. The chain is built from TRBV25-1 and TRBJ1-3, with no clear D. This CDR3 region has 13 residues. Germline CDR1 is MGHDK and CDR2 is SYGVNS. Between the trimmed V and J ends, which lost 1 base and 4 bases, there was a span of 5 bases. The CDR3 loop reads CASSEFGGNTIYF. As DNA, the CDR3 is TGTGCCAGCAGTGAATTCGGGGGAAACACCATATATTTT.

On this clone itself: The identical CDR3 is also encoded by other nucleotide sequences in the sample. V and J are TRBV5-1 and TRBJ1-6; D may be TRBD1 (6 bases). Trimming took off 0 bases at V and 4 bases at J, with 8 bases between the two ends. Germline assignment: CDR1 SGHRS and CDR2 YFSETQ. The CDR3 extends over 15 amino acids. The CDR3 nucleotides are TGCGCCAGCAGCTTGGCGGGACAATATAATTCACCCCTCCACTTT. Its protein product is CASSLAGQYNSPLHF.

This chain connects TRBV11-2 to TRBJ2-1, with 8 bases that match TRBD2. This CDR3 has 15 residues. Unmatched junction bases numbered 5, after V lost 0 bases and J lost 7 bases. CDR1 is SGHAT and CDR2 is FQNNGV in the germline V gene. The CDR3 sequence: CASSLDPRGRNEQFF. CDR3 bases: TGTGCCAGCAGCTTAGATCCGCGCGGGAGGAATGAGCAGTTCTTC.

This chain connects TRBV19 to TRBJ2-7, with TRBD1 identical over 11 bases. The CDR3 totals 14 residues. In germline, CDR1 is LNHDA, CDR2 SQIVND (reference sequence). Unmatched junction bases numbered 5, after V lost 4 bases and J lost 6 bases. Here the CDR3 reads CASSRGQGVREQYF. CDR3 coding DNA: TGTGCCAGTAGTAGGGGACAGGGGGTACGCGAGCAGTACTTC. Filled out from reference TRBV19 and TRBJ2-7, the complete variable domain reads DGGITQSPKYLFRKEGQNVTLSCEQNLNHDAMYWYRQDPGQGLRLIYYSQIVNDFQKGDIAEGYSVSREKKESFPLTVTSAQKNPTAFYLCASSRGQGVREQYFGPGTRLTVT.

This chain uses TRBV5-5 with TRBJ2-3; D could derive from TRBD1 or TRBD2 (5 bases each). The CDR3 loop spans 16 amino acids. Trimming left V 3 bases short and J 6 bases short, with 20 bases between. CDR1 SGHKS and CDR2 YYEKEE come from the germline V gene (reference sequence). The CDR3 nucleotides are TGTGCCAGCAGCTCGCCGGGACCCCCCCCGAAGGATACGCAGTATTTT. This translates into CASSSPGPPPKDTQYF.

The chain is built from TRBV19 and TRBJ1-3; possibly TRBD1 for D (5 bases). V lost 7 bases and J 4 bases, leaving 14 bases between the germline ends. The germline CDR1 and CDR2 sequences are LNHDA and SQIVND (reference sequence). This CDR3 has 14 residues. CDR3 protein: CASTSGTQGNTIYF. CDR3 in DNA: TGTGCCAGTACTTCCGGGACTCAAGGAAACACCATATATTTT. The variable domain in full, with the rest retrieved from reference TRBV19 and TRBJ1-3, is DGGITQSPKYLFRKEGQNVTLSCEQNLNHDAMYWYRQDPGQGLRLIYYSQIVNDFQKGDIAEGYSVSREKKESFPLTVTSAQKNPTAFYLCASTSGTQGNTIYFGEGSWLTVV.

The J gene is TRBJ1-5, the V gene TRBV6-6, with TRBD1 matching 7 bases. V lost 8 bases, J lost 4 bases, and 5 bases stayed unmatched. Germline CDR1 MNHNY, CDR2 SVGAGI (reference sequence). The CDR3 loop spans 13 amino acids. CDR3 nucleotides: TGTGCCAGCGGGACAGAGGCGAATCAGCCCCAGCATTTT. Protein product: CASGTEANQPQHF.

The rearrangement links TRBV22-1 to TRBJ2-6; the DNA was not compared with TRBD2, the D call given in the table. TRBV22-1 is shown as a pseudogene. The CDR3 is made up of 17 amino acids. The CDR3, as DNA: TGTCCTGGGAGGCGTGGCGGCGAACAAAGTCGGGCCAACGTCCTGACTTTC. Translation: CPGRRGGEQSRANVLTF.

The rearrangement uses TRBV5-1 and TRBJ2-2; possible D gene TRBD2, 6 bases. Germline CDR1 reads SGHRS; CDR2 reads YFSETQ. The CDR3 extends over 16 amino acids. V lost 1 base and J lost 4, with 14 bases in between. DNA of the CDR3: TGCGCCAGCAGCTTGTTGCCTGGTAGCGGCACCGGGGAGCTGTTTTTT. This codes for CASSLLPGSGTGELFF.

The chain is built from TRBV19 and TRBJ2-1, with 7 bases matching TRBD1. This CDR3 is 13 amino acids long. V trimming: 7 bases; J trimming: 6 bases; junction bases outside the gene matches: 6. Germline assignment: CDR1 LNHDA and CDR2 SQIVND (reference sequence). DNA of the CDR3: TGTGCCAGTAATCCACAGGGGCTCAATGAGCAGTTCTTC. The encoded protein is CASNPQGLNEQFF.

The chain employs TRBV5-4 and TRBJ2-6; D is possibly TRBD2 (7 bases). The CDR3 has 18 amino acids. The germline V gene has CDR1 SGHNT and CDR2 YYREEE (reference sequence). Trimming pared 4 bases from V and 2 bases from J, leaving 19 bases between. The CDR3 loop is CASSPAGRGSAGANVLTF. CDR3 bases: TGTGCCAGCAGCCCGGCGGGGAGGGGGAGCGCTGGGGCCAACGTCCTGACTTTC.

This clone was seen just once. The chain uses TRBV13 and TRBJ2-1, with 12 bases fitting TRBD2. J gave up 3 bases and V 7 bases, and 16 bases lay outside the gene matches. The CDR3 sequence is 19 residues long. Germline assignment: CDR1 PRHDT and CDR2 FYEKMQ (reference sequence). The CDR3 reads CASTRLAAGLAGFYNEQFF. The CDR3 DNA reads TGTGCCAGCACCCGACTTGCGGCGGGACTAGCGGGTTTCTACAATGAGCAGTTCTTC.

This chain joins TRBV30 and TRBJ1-2, with TRBD1 as a possible D gene (6 bases). V lost 2 bases and J lost 7, with 14 bases in between. The CDR3 is made up of 13 amino acids. Germline CDR1 GTSNPN, CDR2 SVGIG (reference sequence). Written as DNA, the CDR3 is TGTGCCTGGAGTCCGGGGGCGTATGGTGGCTACACCTTC. This translates into CAWSPGAYGGYTF. The full variable domain, in which reference TRBV30 and TRBJ1-2 provide the parts outside the CDR3, is SQTIHQWPATLVQPVGSPLSLECTVEGTSNPNLYWYRQAAGRGLQLLFYSVGIGQISSEVPQNLSASRPQDRQFILSSKKLLLSDSGFYLCAWSPGAYGGYTFGSGTRLTVV.

The chain uses TRBV30 and TRBJ1-5, with D maybe TRBD1 (5 bases). This CDR3 is 17 amino acids long. V lost 1 base and J lost 3, with 19 bases in between. Germline V gives CDR1 GTSNPN, CDR2 SVGIG (reference sequence). Written as DNA, the CDR3 is TGTGCCTGGAGTGGGGGTGTTCCGGGACGGCACAATCAGCCCCAGCATTTT. Protein: CAWSGGVPGRHNQPQHF.

CDR3 bases: TGCGCCAGCAGCAGCGGGACAGGGGATGTATACGAGCAGTACTTC. It encodes CASSSGTGDVYEQYF. V gene TRBV4-1 combines with J gene TRBJ2-7; 10 bases fit TRBD1. Germline lookup yields CDR1 MGHRA and CDR2 YSYEKL. This CDR3 is 15 amino acids long. Trimming at V came to 5 bases and at J to 4 bases, leaving 8 bases not matched to a gene.

This chain links TRBV27 with TRBJ1-6, with TRBD1 as a possible D gene (5 bases). The V gene lost 5 bases and the J gene lost 6 bases, with 14 bases spanning the gap. The CDR3 is made up of 15 amino acids. CDR1 is MNHEY, CDR2 SMNVEV, per germline (reference sequence). As DNA, the CDR3 is TGTGCCAGCAGTGTGGGGCCCTCACCTAATTCACCCCTCCACTTT. Residues: CASSVGPSPNSPLHF.

The chain couples TRBV6-1 to TRBJ2-3; either TRBD1 or TRBD2 may supply D (5 bases each). The CDR3 spans 15 residues. Germline CDR1 and CDR2: MNHNS and SASEGT. V lost 8 bases, J lost 0 bases, and 15 bases lay in between. CDR3 loop: CASRPGTPSTDTQYF. CDR3 bases: TGTGCCAGCCGCCCCGGGACCCCTAGCACAGATACGCAGTATTTT.

This chain uses TRBV30 with TRBJ1-2, with 8 bases identical to TRBD1. CDR3 length equals 12 residues. The trim removed 3 bases at V and 8 bases at J, leaving 5 bases unmatched. CDR1 is GTSNPN and CDR2 is SVGIG in the germline V gene (reference sequence). CDR3 protein: CAWSQGARGYTF. For the CDR3, the DNA is TGTGCCTGGAGCCAGGGGGCAAGGGGCTACACCTTC.

The genes are TRBV28 and TRBJ2-7; 7 nucleotides match TRBD1. This CDR3 comprises 16 residues. Losses at the gene ends were 3 bases for V and 3 bases for J; bases not matched to a gene: 11. Germline CDR1 MDHEN, CDR2 SYDVKM. The CDR3 reads CASSFLTTGIGYEQYF. The CDR3 DNA reads as TGTGCCAGCAGTTTCCTAACGACAGGGATCGGCTACGAGCAGTACTTC. The whole variable domain, remainder taken from reference TRBV28 and TRBJ2-7, is DVKVTQSSRYLVKRTGEKVFLECVQDMDHENMFWYRQDPGLGLRLIYFSYDVKMKEKGDIPEGYSVSREKKERFSLILESASTNQTSMYLCASSFLTTGIGYEQYFGPGTRLTVT.